This T cell receptor beta chain stems from a study of blood T cells in healthy people across ages. Through a sample-barcoded 5' primer and a J-beta primer mix, a second PCR was run for about 6 to 11 cycles. Each CDR3 protein is one row after TCRdb ran MiXCR on the 5' RACE reads. This table holds just under 900,000 distinct CDR3 sequences, 29% found once. This clonotype came up a few times. This CDR3 has 15 amino acids. Deletions cut 0 bases from V and 7 bases from J, with 13 bases between. The germline V gene has CDR1 LNHDA and CDR2 SQIVND (reference sequence). The clonotype comes from an elderly woman in good health. J is TRBJ2-4 and V is TRBV19; no clear D. Sequencing input: blood. As DNA, the CDR3 is TGTGCCAGTAGTATAGATCATAGGGATAGGAACATTCAGTACTTC. Protein product: CASSIDHRDRNIQYF. The full variable domain, completed using reference TRBV19 and TRBJ2-4, is DGGITQSPKYLFRKEGQNVTLSCEQNLNHDAMYWYRQDPGQGLRLIYYSQIVNDFQKGDIAEGYSVSREKKESFPLTVTSAQKNPTAFYLCASSIDHRDRNIQYFGAGTRLSVL.